The 28 T cell receptor beta chains below come from one sample, sequenced in a study of cytomegalovirus exposure and HLA in healthy donors. PCR employed 60 Vbeta and 13 Jbeta primers. Data came from immunoSEQ multiplex PCR; TCRdb stores just in-frame clones and leaves some out. The sample yields some 150,000 clones, 76% seen once. Sequenced material: PBMCs. The receptor set was obtained from a woman aged 40 to 55 in good health and CMV-seronegative.

The table lists this clone with a few counts. The chain uses TRBV6-6 and TRBJ1-4, with D maybe TRBD1 (5 bases). The CDR3 consists of 15 residues. Deletions cut 2 bases from V and 1 base from J, with 8 bases between. CDR1 is MNHNY and CDR2 is SVGAGI in the germline V gene (reference sequence). The chain's CDR3 is CASSYAGGTNEKLFF. CDR3 nucleotides: TGTGCCAGCAGTTACGCCGGGGGAACTAATGAAAAACTGTTTTTT.

The genes are TRBV4-1 and TRBJ2-7; D might be TRBD2 (6 bases). Germline V lookup: CDR1 MGHRA, CDR2 YSYEKL. V lost 0 bases and J 0 bases, leaving 18 bases between the germline ends. This CDR3 is built from 18 residues. CDR3 sequence: CASSQEPGRRESSYEQYF. CDR3 nucleotides: TGCGCCAGCAGCCAAGAGCCTGGTCGGCGGGAAAGCTCCTACGAGCAGTACTTC.

The rearrangement links TRBV10-2 to TRBJ1-4; tentatively, D is TRBD1 (6 bases). This CDR3 region has 14 residues. The germline V gene encodes CDR1 WSHSY and CDR2 SAAADI. V was shortened by 3 bases and J by 6 bases, with 11 bases between the two germline ends. As DNA, the CDR3 is TGCGCCAGCAGTGATTGGCCAGGGGATGAAAAACTGTTTTTT. This encodes CASSDWPGDEKLFF.

This clone appeared a single time. The chain employs TRBV28 and TRBJ2-5; 7 bases agree with TRBD2. J gave up 2 bases and V 2 bases, and 2 bases lay outside the gene matches. CDR3 length: 14 amino acids. Germline V lookup: CDR1 MDHEN, CDR2 SYDVKM. The CDR3 sequence is CASSLRGRQETQYF. The CDR3 region has the DNA TGTGCCAGCAGTTTACGCGGGAGACAAGAGACCCAGTACTTC.

The genes are TRBV19 and TRBJ1-5; 9 nucleotides line up with TRBD1. Trimming cost V 7 bases and J 10 bases; bases outside gene matches: 14. This CDR3 has 15 residues. CDR1 and CDR2 (germline): LNHDA, SQIVND (reference sequence). In nucleotides, the CDR3 is TGTGCCAGTAAACCGGGACAGGGAAATCCGCGACCCCAGCATTTT. Protein: CASKPGQGNPRPQHF.

This chain connects TRBV7-9 to TRBJ1-2; perhaps TRBD1 as D (5 bases). Trimming took 6 bases from V and 3 from J, leaving 11 bases between them. The CDR3 runs to 13 residues. The V gene's germline CDR1 is SEHNR and CDR2 FQNEAQ (reference sequence). CDR3 amino acids: CASRPGGDYGYTF. In DNA form, the CDR3 reads TGTGCCAGCAGGCCTGGGGGGGACTATGGCTACACCTTC.

V is TRBV14 and J is TRBJ2-5; the match to TRBD2 covers 7 bases. V trimming: 4 bases; J trimming: 0 bases; junction bases outside the gene matches: 5. Germline CDR1 and CDR2: SGHDN and FVKESK. The CDR3 length is 15 residues. DNA for the CDR3: TGTGCCAGCAGCCGCCGACTAGCAGACCAAGAGACCCAGTACTTC. Translated, it gives CASSRRLADQETQYF.

The chain joins TRBV29-1 to TRBJ2-5, with TRBD2 matching over 10 bases. Germline V gene data show CDR1 as SQVTM and CDR2 as ANQGSEA. The J segment lost 5 bases and the V segment lost 7 bases, leaving 19 bases of the junction unmatched. This CDR3 has 17 residues. The DNA of the CDR3 is TGCAGCGGTATCGGACTAGCGGTTGAATCGGGCAAGGAGACCCAGTACTTC. This codes for CSGIGLAVESGKETQYF.

In this sample, this clone turned up once. The chain has TRBV19 and TRBJ2-5; D possibly corresponds to TRBD2 (5 bases). This CDR3 region has 13 residues. The ends were cut back, 5 bases at V and 3 bases at J, with 10 bases in the middle. Germline CDR1 LNHDA, CDR2 SQIVND (reference sequence). CDR3 sequence reads: CASSLDGEETQYF. CDR3 sequence (DNA): TGTGCCAGTAGTCTCGACGGGGAAGAGACCCAGTACTTC.

V and J are TRBV13 and TRBJ2-7, with D possibly TRBD2 on 7 matching bases. CDR3 length: 15 amino acids. V was shortened by 6 bases and J by 0 bases, with 15 bases between the two germline ends. Looked up from germline, CDR1 is PRHDT and CDR2 is FYEKMQ (reference sequence). The CDR3 loop reads CASSRNGGLSYEQYF. The CDR3 DNA sequence: TGTGCCAGCAGTCGGAACGGGGGGCTCTCCTACGAGCAGTACTTC.

This chain connects TRBV2 to TRBJ2-3; perhaps TRBD2 as D (6 bases). Germline-derived CDR1 and CDR2 are SNHLY and FYNNEI. The V end lost 3 bases, the J end lost 5 bases, and 12 bases lay between the germline ends. CDR3 length: 14 amino acids. CDR3 residues: CASSDGSARDTQYF. The DNA for the CDR3 is TGTGCCAGCAGTGACGGGAGCGCGAGAGATACGCAGTATTTT.

This chain connects TRBV28 to TRBJ1-5; 8 bases line up with TRBD1. Germline CDR1 MDHEN, CDR2 SYDVKM. This CDR3 is 16 amino acids long. With 6 bases clipped from V and 4 bases from J, the junction kept 11 bases outside the gene matches. CDR3 in amino acids: CASSPPGDRLNQPQHF. In DNA form, the CDR3 reads TGTGCCAGCAGCCCCCCGGGGGACAGGCTAAATCAGCCCCAGCATTTT.

At least ten counts were recorded for this clone. The rearrangement links TRBV4-2 to TRBJ1-2; 9 bases match TRBD1. This CDR3 has 14 residues. CDR1 LGHNA and CDR2 YNFKEQ come from the germline V gene. V lost 1 base to trimming and J lost 4 bases; unmatched junction nucleotides: 1. CDR3: CASSQATGGYGYTF. In DNA form, the CDR3 reads TGTGCCAGCAGCCAAGCGACAGGGGGCTATGGCTACACCTTC.

This clone was counted once. This chain links TRBV25-1 with TRBJ2-3, with 9 bases that match TRBD2. The V and J ends lost 4 bases and 4 bases, in that order; junction bases with no gene match: 6. The CDR3 length is 15 residues. CDR1 is MGHDK and CDR2 is SYGVNS in the germline V gene. This CDR3 is CASSGERGAPDTQYF. The CDR3 bases are TGTGCCAGCAGTGGCGAGCGGGGGGCCCCAGATACGCAGTATTTT.

This clone was counted between two and nine times. V and J are TRBV28 and TRBJ1-4; D might be TRBD1 (6 bases). V gave up 3 bases and J gave up 4 bases, with 18 bases separating them. The CDR3 runs to 17 residues. Germline values: CDR1 MDHEN, CDR2 SYDVKM. The CDR3 region is CASSFRQARRNNEKLFF. Written as DNA, the CDR3 is TGTGCCAGCAGTTTCAGACAGGCCCGACGGAATAATGAAAAACTGTTTTTT.

CDR3 sequence reads: CASSLRGSGANVLTF. The CDR3 coding sequence is TGTGCCAGCAGCTTACGGGGCTCTGGGGCCAACGTCCTGACTTTC. The J gene is TRBJ2-6, the V gene TRBV7-2; TRBD2 might be the D (5 bases). Germline CDR1 reads SGHTA; CDR2 reads FQGNSA. CDR3 size: 15 residues. V was pared by 2 bases and J by 0 bases, with 5 bases between.

The chain carries TRBV2 and TRBJ1-2, with a weak D call TRBD1 (6 bases). Between the trimmed V and J ends, which lost 5 bases and 7 bases, there was a span of 17 bases. Per the germline V gene, CDR1 is SNHLY and CDR2 is FYNNEI. The CDR3 has 14 amino acids. The CDR3 sequence: CASSIGQTLVGYTF. For the CDR3, the DNA is TGTGCCAGCAGTATAGGACAGACCTTAGTTGGCTACACCTTC.

The gene calls are TRBV15 and TRBJ2-5; 9 bases are shared with TRBD1. V gave up 0 bases and J gave up 4 bases; unmatched junction bases: 15. The CDR3 totals 19 residues. The germline gives CDR1 LNHNV, CDR2 YYDKDF (reference sequence). The DNA of the CDR3 is TGTGCCACCAGCAGAGATTACACACAGGGGGCGATTCATCTAGAGACCCAGTACTTC. This codes for CATSRDYTQGAIHLETQYF.

The rearrangement uses TRBV27 and TRBJ2-7; TRBD1 matches 7 bases. The CDR3 has 15 residues. The germline CDR1 and CDR2 sequences are MNHEY and SMNVEV (reference sequence). V was clipped by 8 bases and J by 0 bases; unmatched bases: 10. The CDR3 DNA reads as TGTGCCAGCTCTAAGGGATGGGACAGCTCCTACGAGCAGTACTTC. Translation gives CASSKGWDSSYEQYF.

V usage is TRBV4-2 and J usage is TRBJ1-1; 10 bases agree with TRBD1. Germline lookup yields CDR1 LGHNA and CDR2 YNFKEQ. V was clipped by 4 bases and J by 2 bases; unmatched bases: 4. This CDR3 has 15 amino acids. CDR3 sequence (DNA): TGTGCCAGCAGCCCCCGGGACAGGGGTAACACTGAAGCTTTCTTT. Translated: CASSPRDRGNTEAFF.

The V call is TRBV21-1, the J call TRBJ1-3; no DNA check was done on the table's D call, TRBD1. TRBV21-1 corresponds to a pseudogene. The CDR3 has 16 amino acids. The CDR3 nucleotides are TGTGCCAGCAGCAATATGGGACAGGGGACTGGAAACACCATATATTTT. Translated: CASSNMGQGTGNTIYF.

The V and J genes are TRBV7-2 and TRBJ2-7; 11 bases are a match to TRBD2. The V gene end was trimmed by 4 bases and the J gene end by 2 bases; junction bases not matched to a gene: 7. The germline V gene has CDR1 SGHTA and CDR2 FQGNSA. The CDR3 is made up of 16 amino acids. DNA for the CDR3: TGTGCCAGCAGCTGGGGGACTAGCGGACCAACCTACGAGCAGTACTTC. Translation: CASSWGTSGPTYEQYF. The full variable domain, with the rest looked up from reference TRBV7-2 and TRBJ2-7, is GAGVSQSPSNKVTEKGKDVELRCDPISGHTALYWYRQSLGQGLEFLIYFQGNSAPDKSGLPSDRFSAERTGGSVSTLTIQRTQQEDSAVYLCASSWGTSGPTYEQYFGPGTRLTVT.

This rearrangement joins TRBV20-1 to TRBJ1-4; D not resolved. CDR1 and CDR2 from the germline V gene are DFQATT and SNEGSKA (reference sequence). The CDR3 has 11 residues. V was clipped by 3 bases and J by 8 bases, with 7 bases between them. CDR3 coding DNA: TGCAGTGCTAGTACCAGGGAAAAACTGTTTTTT. Protein product: CSASTREKLFF.

Only a few counts were recorded for this clone. The chain links TRBV19 to TRBJ1-2; TRBD1 is a possible D gene (5 bases). The germline gives CDR1 LNHDA, CDR2 SQIVND (reference sequence). The CDR3 sequence is 14 residues long. V was shortened by 3 bases and J by 6 bases, with 14 bases between the two germline ends. The CDR3 protein is CASSIGAPGDGYTF. The CDR3 DNA reads as TGTGCCAGTAGTATCGGTGCTCCGGGGGATGGCTACACCTTC.

The chain joins TRBV6-1 to TRBJ1-6, with D possibly TRBD1 on 5 matching bases. V was cut by 7 bases and J by 10 bases, with 17 bases left in between. CDR3 size: 14 residues. In germline, CDR1 is MNHNS, CDR2 SASEGT. The CDR3 loop is CASKAAGERSPLHF. CDR3 sequence (DNA): TGTGCCAGCAAGGCGGCGGGGGAGAGATCACCCCTCCACTTT.

The V and J genes are TRBV30 and TRBJ1-2; D call uncertain. The CDR3 covers 11 residues. V lost 6 bases and J lost 8, with 13 bases in between. Per the germline V gene, CDR1 is GTSNPN and CDR2 is SVGIG (reference sequence). The CDR3 DNA reads TGTGCCTGCACCCGGGGAGGAGGCTACACCTTC. Encoded protein: CACTRGGGYTF. The full variable domain, with the rest looked up from reference TRBV30 and TRBJ1-2, is SQTIHQWPATLVQPVGSPLSLECTVEGTSNPNLYWYRQAAGRGLQLLFYSVGIGQISSEVPQNLSASRPQDRQFILSSKKLLLSDSGFYLCACTRGGGYTFGSGTRLTVV.

This clone showed up just a few times. The V call is TRBV5-1, the J call TRBJ1-6; tentatively, D is TRBD1 (6 bases). V was cut by 0 bases and J by 8 bases, with 9 bases left in between. The germline gives CDR1 SGHRS, CDR2 YFSETQ. The CDR3 has 14 residues. The CDR3 region is CASSLVPGDSPLHF. The CDR3 DNA reads TGCGCCAGCAGCTTGGTCCCAGGGGATTCACCCCTCCACTTT.

This chain uses TRBV28 with TRBJ1-3; TRBD1 is a possible D gene (6 bases). This CDR3 is built from 15 residues. V lost 4 bases, J lost 4 bases, and 14 bases lay in between. Per germline, CDR1 MDHEN and CDR2 SYDVKM. CDR3 DNA: TGTGCCAGCAGTTCCGGGGTAGGGGGAGGAAACACCATATATTTT. It translates to CASSSGVGGGNTIYF.